Shown below are 2 T cell receptor beta chains from a single sample sequenced in a study of blood T cell repertoires in COVID-19 (dated by TCRdb to 2018 to 2021). Receptor libraries were prepared by the immunoSEQ multiplex PCR assay. In its TCRdb copy, this immuneACCESS table keeps in-frame sequences only and misses some clones. Where compared with another copy, unresolved V genes explain less than half of these, and the others have no known cause. The table for this sample lists some 110,000 clones; approximately 82% of them were counted only once. Roughly 7.1% of the sample lies in the top ten. The sequenced material came from peripheral blood. The source of these receptors is a man aged 65-85 years with active or convalescent COVID-19.

The chain links TRBV14 to TRBJ1-1, with 8 bases aligning to TRBD1. V was clipped by 0 bases and J by 1 base; unmatched bases: 10. The CDR3 covers 18 residues. CDR1 is SGHDN and CDR2 is FVKESK in the germline V gene. The CDR3: CASSQEKGRGLGNTEAFF. CDR3 in DNA: TGTGCCAGCAGCCAAGAGAAGGGCAGGGGGCTTGGGAACACTGAAGCTTTCTTT.

This CDR3 is CASSHNTPGRGSYEQYF. The DNA of the CDR3 is TGTGCCAGCAGCCACAACACACCCGGACGGGGTTCCTACGAGCAGTACTTC. V is TRBV3-1 (or the pseudogene TRBV3-2) and J is TRBJ2-7; weak D call: TRBD2 (5 bases). This CDR3 contains 17 residues. CDR1 and CDR2 from the germline V gene are LGHDT and YNNKEL (reference sequence). V lost 3 bases and J lost 1, with 19 bases in between.